A single sample is the source of the 14 T cell receptor beta chains below, sequenced in a study of shared clonotypes between healthy human individuals. Generated by immunoSEQ multiplex PCR, the TCRdb table keeps only in-frame clones and is missing some. The sample has some 2.1 million clones; 85% to 95% are singletons. Sequences were obtained from naive CD4+ T cells sorted from blood. Subset defined: CD45RA+ positively selected. The receptors stem from a man aged 18 to 30 in good health.

The V gene is TRBV4-1, the J gene TRBJ1-4; tentatively, D is TRBD1 (6 bases). This CDR3 is 16 amino acids long. The V end lost 5 bases, the J end lost 6 bases, and 19 bases lay between the germline ends. Germline V gene lookup returns CDR1 MGHRA and CDR2 YSYEKL. CDR3 bases: TGCGCCAGCAGCATCGGGGGGGGCACGCTCTATGAAAAACTGTTTTTT. Amino acid sequence: CASSIGGGTLYEKLFF.

With regard to this clone: Other DNA sequences in this specimen translate into the identical CDR3. This chain joins TRBV7-2 and TRBJ2-7, with 7 bases lining up with TRBD2. Germline assignment: CDR1 SGHTA and CDR2 FQGNSA. Germline trimming cut 2 bases from V and 3 bases from J; bases unmatched to any gene: 4. The CDR3 is 14 amino acids. The CDR3 DNA is TGTGCCAGCAGCTTAACGGGGGGTAACTACGAGCAGTACTTC. Translating gives CASSLTGGNYEQYF.

The V gene is TRBV6-5, the J gene TRBJ2-2; D may be TRBD2 (5 bases). The germline gives CDR1 MNHEY, CDR2 SVGAGI. This CDR3 spans 15 amino acids. V lost 6 bases and J lost 0, with 11 bases in between. The CDR3 loop reads CASSETTTNTGELFF. The CDR3 DNA follows: TGTGCCAGCAGCGAGACTACTACGAACACCGGGGAGCTGTTTTTT.

J is TRBJ1-1 and V is TRBV7-9; D remains unclear. Trimming cost V 7 bases and J 5 bases, with 17 bases left between them. This CDR3 spans 14 amino acids. Germline CDR1 reads SEHNR; CDR2 reads FQNEAQ (reference sequence). CDR3 sequence reads: CASTNMIERTEAFF. The CDR3, as DNA: TGTGCCAGCACTAACATGATTGAGAGGACTGAAGCTTTCTTT.

V and J are TRBV9 and TRBJ1-6; TRBD1 is a possible D gene (5 bases). Germline V lookup: CDR1 SGDLS, CDR2 YYNGEE. The CDR3 totals 16 residues. The V gene lost 2 bases and the J gene lost 3 bases, with 12 bases spanning the gap. The CDR3 protein is CASSVGGTGYNSPLHF. The CDR3 DNA reads TGTGCCAGCAGCGTTGGGGGGACTGGCTATAATTCACCCCTCCACTTT. Drawing the rest from reference TRBV9 and TRBJ1-6, the complete variable domain is DSGVTQTPKHLITATGQRVTLRCSPRSGDLSVYWYQQSLDQGLQFLIQYYNGEERAKGNILERFSAQQFPDLHSELNLSSLELGDSALYFCASSVGGTGYNSPLHFGNGTRLTVT.

This clone was seen once. The gene calls are TRBV21-1 and TRBJ2-7; the table's TRBD2 call for D was not verified on the DNA. TRBV21-1 is reported as a pseudogene. CDR3 size: 14 residues. This CDR3 reads CASRSRGGRYEQYF. The CDR3 bases are TGTGCCAGCAGGTCGCGGGGCGGGAGGTACGAGCAGTACTTC.

This chain joins TRBV30 and TRBJ2-2, with a tentative D call TRBD2 (5 bases). This CDR3 spans 14 amino acids. Trimming took off 3 bases at V and 6 bases at J, with 14 bases between the two ends. Looked up from germline, CDR1 is GTSNPN and CDR2 is SVGIG (reference sequence). The CDR3 DNA reads TGTGCCTGGAGGAGGTTAGCCGGGGCCGGGGAGCTGTTTTTT. Protein product: CAWRRLAGAGELFF.

V is TRBV7-3 and J is TRBJ1-2; D unresolved. The CDR3 length is 16 residues. Germline CDR1 and CDR2: SGHTA and FQGTGA. Trimming pared 0 bases from V and 0 bases from J, leaving 11 bases between. The DNA of the CDR3 is TGTGCCAGCAGCTTAACCGGCAGGAACACTAACTATGGCTACACCTTC. Translation gives CASSLTGRNTNYGYTF.

This clone was detected once. The chain has TRBV7-2 and TRBJ2-2, with D tentatively TRBD1 or TRBD2 (5 bases each). Germline loops: CDR1 SGHTA, CDR2 FQGNSA. This CDR3 contains 15 residues. V was clipped by 5 bases and J by 1 base, with 11 bases between them. In DNA, the CDR3 is TGTGCCAGCAGCCGGCAGAGGGGGAACACCGGGGAGCTGTTTTTT. This sequence encodes CASSRQRGNTGELFF.

The chain is built from TRBV4-3 and TRBJ1-5; the D gene is possibly TRBD1 (5 bases). Germline loops: CDR1 LGHNA, CDR2 YSLEER. CDR3 length: 15 residues. V lost 0 bases and J lost 5, with 11 bases in between. The CDR3, as DNA: TGCGCCAGCAGCCAAGATCCCGGGGGGGATCAGCCCCAGCATTTT. Its protein is CASSQDPGGDQPQHF.

V usage is TRBV7-6 and J usage is TRBJ1-5; no reliable D call. Germline values: CDR1 SGHVS, CDR2 FNYEAQ. V was pared by 6 bases and J by 0 bases, with 12 bases between. CDR3 length equals 15 residues. The CDR3 nucleotides are TGTGCCAGCAGTTCCGGTCCTTATAGCAATCAGCCCCAGCATTTT. Residues: CASSSGPYSNQPQHF. The full variable domain, its missing parts supplied by reference TRBV7-6 and TRBJ1-5, is GAGVSQSPRYKVTKRGQDVALRCDPISGHVSLYWYRQALGQGPEFLTYFNYEAQQDKSGLPNDRFSAERPEGSISTLTIQRTEQRDSAMYRCASSSGPYSNQPQHFGDGTRLSIL.

This sequence joins TRBV5-6 and TRBJ2-5, with D tentatively TRBD2 (6 bases). Trimming shortened V by 0 bases and J by 1 base, and 13 bases separated the two germline ends. Looked up from germline, CDR1 is SGHDT and CDR2 is YYEEEE. The CDR3 totals 16 residues. The CDR3 DNA reads TGTGCCAGCAGCTTGGACCCCCTGCGGGGCCAAGAGACCCAGTACTTC. Protein sequence: CASSLDPLRGQETQYF.

This chain joins TRBV2 and TRBJ2-1; 14 bases align to TRBD2. The germline V gene has CDR1 SNHLY and CDR2 FYNNEI. Losses at the gene ends were 6 bases for V and 7 bases for J; bases not matched to a gene: 5. The CDR3 is 15 amino acids. CDR3 nucleotides: TGTGCCAGCAGGGGGAGGACTAGCGGGAGGAATGAGCAGTTCTTC. Translating it yields CASRGRTSGRNEQFF. The complete variable domain, with remaining parts taken from reference TRBV2 and TRBJ2-1, reads EPEVTQTPSHQVTQMGQEVILRCVPISNHLYFYWYRQILGQKVEFLVSFYNNEISEKSEIFDDQFSVERPDGSNFTLKIRSTKLEDSAMYFCASRGRTSGRNEQFFGPGTRLTVL.

The chain has TRBV28 and TRBJ1-1; 7 bases match TRBD1. This CDR3 has 14 amino acids. V lost 8 bases to trimming and J lost 5 bases; unmatched junction nucleotides: 11. Germline V lookup: CDR1 MDHEN, CDR2 SYDVKM. CDR3 amino acids: CASSGGGAGTEAFF. CDR3 nucleotide sequence: TGTGCCAGCTCTGGAGGGGGCGCAGGAACTGAAGCTTTCTTT.